This T cell receptor beta chain came from a study of CD8+ T cells in alopecia areata. Regarding treatment: oral pan-JAK inhibitor, 5-10 mg twice daily. CDR1 and CDR2 from the germline V gene are MGHRA and YSYEKL. This CDR3 is 16 amino acids long. The V gene end was trimmed by 0 bases and the J gene end by 7 bases; junction bases not matched to a gene: 11. Sequencing used cDNA as its template, made by extracting RNA and reverse transcribing it. TCRdb keeps only in-frame clones here, not all; method: immunoSEQ multiplex PCR. In the table there are about 42,000 clones, roughly 92% of which are singletons. In its sample, this clone was seen a few times.

This TCR came from a human donor with alopecia areata. Source: CD8+ T cells sorted from blood, taken at week 24, from a patient treated with tofacitinib. V gene TRBV4-1 combines with J gene TRBJ2-7, with 8 bases fitting TRBD1. The CDR3 sequence: CASSQDSSGGILEQYF. The CDR3 coding sequence is TGCGCCAGCAGCCAAGATTCATCAGGGGGCATTTTAGAGCAGTACTTC.